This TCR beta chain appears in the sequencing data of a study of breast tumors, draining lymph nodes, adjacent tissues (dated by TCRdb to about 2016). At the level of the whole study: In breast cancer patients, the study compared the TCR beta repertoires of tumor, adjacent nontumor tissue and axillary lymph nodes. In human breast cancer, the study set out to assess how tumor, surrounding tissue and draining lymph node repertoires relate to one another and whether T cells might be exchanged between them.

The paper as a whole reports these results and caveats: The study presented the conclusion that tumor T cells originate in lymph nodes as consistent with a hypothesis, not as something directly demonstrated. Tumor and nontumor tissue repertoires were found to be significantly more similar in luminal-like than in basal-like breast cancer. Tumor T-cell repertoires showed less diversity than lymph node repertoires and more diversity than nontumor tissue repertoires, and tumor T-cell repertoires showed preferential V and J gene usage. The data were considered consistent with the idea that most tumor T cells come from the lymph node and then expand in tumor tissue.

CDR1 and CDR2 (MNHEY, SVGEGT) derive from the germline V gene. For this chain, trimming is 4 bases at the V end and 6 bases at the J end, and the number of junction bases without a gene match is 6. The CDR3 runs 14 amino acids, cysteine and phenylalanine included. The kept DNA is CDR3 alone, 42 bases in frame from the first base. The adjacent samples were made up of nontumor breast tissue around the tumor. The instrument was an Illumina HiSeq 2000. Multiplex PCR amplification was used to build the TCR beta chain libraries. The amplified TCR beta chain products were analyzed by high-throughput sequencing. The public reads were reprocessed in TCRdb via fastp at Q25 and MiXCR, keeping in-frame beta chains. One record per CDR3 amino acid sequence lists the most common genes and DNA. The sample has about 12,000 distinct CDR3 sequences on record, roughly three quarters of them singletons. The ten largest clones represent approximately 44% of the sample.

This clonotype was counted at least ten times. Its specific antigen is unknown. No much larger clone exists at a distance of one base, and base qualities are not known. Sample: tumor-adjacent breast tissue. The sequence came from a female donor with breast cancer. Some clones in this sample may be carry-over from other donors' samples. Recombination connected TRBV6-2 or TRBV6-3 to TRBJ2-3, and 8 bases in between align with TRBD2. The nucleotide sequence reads TGTGCCAGCAGTTGGCAGCGGGAGAGTGATACGCAGTATTTT. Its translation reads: CASSWQRESDTQYF.